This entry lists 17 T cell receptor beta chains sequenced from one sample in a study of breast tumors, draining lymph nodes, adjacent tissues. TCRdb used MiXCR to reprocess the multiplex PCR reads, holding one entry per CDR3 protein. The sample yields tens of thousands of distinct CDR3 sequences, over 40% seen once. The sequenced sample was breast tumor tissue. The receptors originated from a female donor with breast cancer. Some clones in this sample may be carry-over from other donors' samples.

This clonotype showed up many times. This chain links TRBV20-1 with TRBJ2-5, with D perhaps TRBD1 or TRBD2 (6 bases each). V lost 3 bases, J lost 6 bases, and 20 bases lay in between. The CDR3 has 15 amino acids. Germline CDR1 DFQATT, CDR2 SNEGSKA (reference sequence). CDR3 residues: CSASPRGRSLQTQYF. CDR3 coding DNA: TGCAGTGCTAGTCCGAGGGGGAGGAGCTTGCAGACCCAGTACTTC.

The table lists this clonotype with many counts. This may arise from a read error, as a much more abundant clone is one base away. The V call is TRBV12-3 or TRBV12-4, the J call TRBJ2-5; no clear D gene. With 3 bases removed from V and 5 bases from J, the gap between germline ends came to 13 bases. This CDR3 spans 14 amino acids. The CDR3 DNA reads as TGTGCCAGCAGTTTCCCAGGAGTTGCGGAGACCCAGTACTTC. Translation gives CASSFPGVAETQYF.

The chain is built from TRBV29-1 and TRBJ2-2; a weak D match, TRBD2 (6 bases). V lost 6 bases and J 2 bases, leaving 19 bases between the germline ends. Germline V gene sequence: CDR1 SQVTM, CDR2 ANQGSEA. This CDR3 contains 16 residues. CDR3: CSVPAGGISNTGELFF. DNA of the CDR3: TGCAGCGTCCCTGCTGGCGGGATTTCAAACACCGGGGAGCTGTTTTTT.

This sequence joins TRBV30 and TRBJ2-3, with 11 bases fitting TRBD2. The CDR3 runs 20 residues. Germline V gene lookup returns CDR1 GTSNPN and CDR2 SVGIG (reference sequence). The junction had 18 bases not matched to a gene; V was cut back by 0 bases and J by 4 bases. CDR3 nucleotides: TGTGCCTGGAGTGTATTTTCAGGGGGACTAGCGGTTCTGGGACCAGATACGCAGTATTTT. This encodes CAWSVFSGGLAVLGPDTQYF.

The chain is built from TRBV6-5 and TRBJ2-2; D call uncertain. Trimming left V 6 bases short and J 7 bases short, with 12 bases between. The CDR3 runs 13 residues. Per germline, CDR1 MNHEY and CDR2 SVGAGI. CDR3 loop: CASSRVDGGELFF. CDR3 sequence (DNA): TGTGCCAGCAGCCGGGTGGATGGCGGGGAGCTGTTTTTT.

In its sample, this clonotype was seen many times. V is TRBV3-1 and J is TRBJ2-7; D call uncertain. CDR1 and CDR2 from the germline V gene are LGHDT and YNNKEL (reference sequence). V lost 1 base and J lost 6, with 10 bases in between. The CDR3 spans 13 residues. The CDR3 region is CASSQVGSREQYF. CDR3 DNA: TGTGCCAGCAGCCAAGTCGGGTCGCGCGAGCAGTACTTC.

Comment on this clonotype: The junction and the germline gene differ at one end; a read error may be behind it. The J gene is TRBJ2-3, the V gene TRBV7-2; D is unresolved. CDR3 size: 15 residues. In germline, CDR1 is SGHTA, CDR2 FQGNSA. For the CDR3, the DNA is TGCGCCAGCAGCCCACTCGGGTTTAGCACAGATACGCAGTATTTT. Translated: CASSPLGFSTDTQYF.

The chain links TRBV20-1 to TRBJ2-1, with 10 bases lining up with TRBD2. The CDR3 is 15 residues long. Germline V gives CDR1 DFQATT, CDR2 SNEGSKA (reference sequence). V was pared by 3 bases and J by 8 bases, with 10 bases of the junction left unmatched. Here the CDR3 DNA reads TGCAGTGCTAGGGGCCAACTAGCGGGATGGGATGAGCAGTTCTTC. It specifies CSARGQLAGWDEQFF.

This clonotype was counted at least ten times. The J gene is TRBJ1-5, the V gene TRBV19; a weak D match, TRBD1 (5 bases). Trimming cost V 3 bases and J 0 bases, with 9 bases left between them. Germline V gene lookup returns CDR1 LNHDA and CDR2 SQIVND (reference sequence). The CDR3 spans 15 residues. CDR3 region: CASSIAGRSNQPQHF. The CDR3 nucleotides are TGTGCCAGTAGTATCGCGGGGCGTAGCAATCAGCCCCAGCATTTT.

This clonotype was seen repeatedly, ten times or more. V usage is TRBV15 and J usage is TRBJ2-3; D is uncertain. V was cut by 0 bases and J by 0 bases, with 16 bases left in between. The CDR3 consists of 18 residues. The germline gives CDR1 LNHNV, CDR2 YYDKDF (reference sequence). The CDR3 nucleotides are TGTGCCACCAGCAGAGATCAAAGAACGTTGGGGAGCACAGATACGCAGTATTTT. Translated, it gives CATSRDQRTLGSTDTQYF.

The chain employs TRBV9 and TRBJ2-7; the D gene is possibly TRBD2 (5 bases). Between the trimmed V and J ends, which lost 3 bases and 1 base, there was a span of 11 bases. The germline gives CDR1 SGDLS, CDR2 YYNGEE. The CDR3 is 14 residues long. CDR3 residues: CASSGGEGSYEQYF. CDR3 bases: TGTGCCAGCAGCGGAGGAGAGGGTTCCTACGAGCAGTACTTC.

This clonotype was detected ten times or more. CDR3 in amino acids: CASSQSGDTQYF. The CDR3, as DNA: TGTGCCAGCAGCCAAAGCGGCGATACGCAGTATTTT. The chain recombines TRBV4-2 with TRBJ2-3; D might be TRBD2 (5 bases). Germline CDR1 reads LGHNA; CDR2 reads YNFKEQ. There are 12 residues in the CDR3. V was pared by 2 bases and J by 6 bases, with 6 bases between.

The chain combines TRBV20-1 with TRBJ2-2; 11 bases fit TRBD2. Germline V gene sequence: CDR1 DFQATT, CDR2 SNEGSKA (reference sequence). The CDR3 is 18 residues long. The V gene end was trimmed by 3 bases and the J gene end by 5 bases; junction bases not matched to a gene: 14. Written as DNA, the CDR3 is TGCAGTGCTAGTGGGCAGGGATTTCCTAGCGGGAGGACCGGGGAGCTGTTTTTT. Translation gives CSASGQGFPSGRTGELFF.

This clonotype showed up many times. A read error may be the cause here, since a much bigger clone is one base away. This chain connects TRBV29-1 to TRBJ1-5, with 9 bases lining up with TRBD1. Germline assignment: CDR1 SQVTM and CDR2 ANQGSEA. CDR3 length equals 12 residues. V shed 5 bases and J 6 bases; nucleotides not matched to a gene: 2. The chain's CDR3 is CSVRQGGQPQHF. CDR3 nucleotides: TGCAGCGTTAGACAGGGGGGTCAGCCCCAGCATTTT. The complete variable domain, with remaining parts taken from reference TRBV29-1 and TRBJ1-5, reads SAVISQKPSRDICQRGTSLTIQCQVDSQVTMMFWYRQQPGQSLTLIATANQGSEATYESGFVIDKFPISRPNLTFSTLTVSNMSPEDSSIYLCSVRQGGQPQHFGDGTRLSIL.

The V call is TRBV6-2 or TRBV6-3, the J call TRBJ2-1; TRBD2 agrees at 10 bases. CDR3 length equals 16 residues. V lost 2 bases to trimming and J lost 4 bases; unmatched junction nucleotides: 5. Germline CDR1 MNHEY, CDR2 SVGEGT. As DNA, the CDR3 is TGTGCCAGCAGTTACCCCCGACTAGCGGGTTACAATGAGCAGTTCTTC. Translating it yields CASSYPRLAGYNEQFF.

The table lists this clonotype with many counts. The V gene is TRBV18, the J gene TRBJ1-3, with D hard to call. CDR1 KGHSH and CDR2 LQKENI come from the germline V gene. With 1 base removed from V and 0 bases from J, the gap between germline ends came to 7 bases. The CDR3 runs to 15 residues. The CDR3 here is CASSPQGPSGNTIYF. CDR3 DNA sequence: TGTGCCAGCTCACCACAGGGTCCCTCTGGAAACACCATATATTTT.

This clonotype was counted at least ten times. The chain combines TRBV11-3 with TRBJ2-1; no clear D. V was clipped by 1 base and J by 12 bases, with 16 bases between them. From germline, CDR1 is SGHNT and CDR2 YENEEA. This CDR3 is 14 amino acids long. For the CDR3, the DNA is TGTGCCAGCAGCTTAGTAGCTTCAACTGTGGTGCAGTTCTTC. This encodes CASSLVASTVVQFF.